Below are 21 T cell receptor beta chains sequenced from a single sample in a study of T-cell reconstitution after alpha-beta-depleted transplantation in children. Unique molecular identifiers were used in preparing the TCRbeta library. TCRdb reanalysed the PCR reads using MiXCR and keeps one entry per CDR3 protein. The data hold 70,000 to 95,000 distinct CDR3 sequences, with 10% to 15% observed a single time. This specimen consisted of PBMCs from the stem cell graft donor, obtained from the stem cell graft. Every receptor here comes from a human donor who donated a stem cell graft to a child with inherited bone marrow failure.

The chain is built from TRBV20-1 and TRBJ2-3; D gene unclear. This CDR3 spans 14 amino acids. Per germline, CDR1 DFQATT and CDR2 SNEGSKA (reference sequence). V was cut by 1 base and J by 5 bases, with 13 bases left in between. This chain's CDR3 is CSARALLNQDTQYF. The CDR3 DNA is TGCAGTGCTAGAGCCCTGCTGAATCAAGATACGCAGTATTTT.

This clonotype was picked up many times. The chain employs TRBV6-4 and TRBJ1-2; D gene unclear. V was shortened by 2 bases and J by 3 bases, with 7 bases between the two germline ends. The germline gives CDR1 MRHNA, CDR2 SNTAGT. This CDR3 has 13 amino acids. CDR3 loop: CASSDGPDYGYTF. DNA for the CDR3: TGTGCCAGCAGTGACGGGCCAGACTATGGCTACACCTTC.

The chain uses TRBV7-2 and TRBJ2-7; D not certain. The CDR3 is made up of 14 amino acids. V lost 1 base and J 3 bases, leaving 10 bases between the germline ends. Germline V gene data show CDR1 as SGHTA and CDR2 as FQGNSA. DNA of the CDR3: TGTGCCAGCAGCTTAGATGCCAACGTCTACGAGCAGTACTTC. Its protein product is CASSLDANVYEQYF. Complete variable domain (other parts from reference TRBV7-2 and TRBJ2-7): GAGVSQSPSNKVTEKGKDVELRCDPISGHTALYWYRQSLGQGLEFLIYFQGNSAPDKSGLPSDRFSAERTGGSVSTLTIQRTQQEDSAVYLCASSLDANVYEQYFGPGTRLTVT.

At least ten counts were recorded for this clonotype. V is TRBV3-1 and J is TRBJ2-7; D is possibly TRBD1 (5 bases). V lost 7 bases and J 5 bases, leaving 18 bases between the germline ends. The germline V gene encodes CDR1 LGHDT and CDR2 YNNKEL (reference sequence). The CDR3 length is 14 residues. As DNA, the CDR3 is TGTGCCAGCAAAGGCAGGGATACATCCAACGAGCAGTACTTC. This codes for CASKGRDTSNEQYF.

This rearrangement joins TRBV28 to TRBJ2-5; D perhaps matches TRBD1 (5 bases). Between the trimmed V and J ends, which lost 5 bases and 2 bases, there was a span of 12 bases. Germline lookup yields CDR1 MDHEN and CDR2 SYDVKM. The CDR3 consists of 14 residues. CDR3 loop: CASSLRHRQETQYF. The CDR3 DNA sequence: TGTGCCAGCAGTCTAAGGCACAGGCAAGAGACCCAGTACTTC.

The sample holds a few counts of this clonotype. The rearrangement links TRBV18 to TRBJ2-5; TRBD1 matches at 9 bases. Germline V gene data show CDR1 as KGHSH and CDR2 as LQKENI. V gave up 0 bases and J gave up 1 base; unmatched junction bases: 3. This CDR3 spans 16 amino acids. CDR3 residues: CASSPPLQGAQETQYF. The CDR3 region has the DNA TGTGCCAGCTCACCACCCCTACAGGGGGCCCAAGAGACCCAGTACTTC.

The V and J genes are TRBV5-5 and TRBJ2-5; D perhaps matches TRBD1 (5 bases). Germline CDR1 is SGHKS and CDR2 is YYEKEE (reference sequence). The CDR3 covers 14 residues. V lost 2 bases to trimming and J lost 5 bases, with 13 bases between them. The CDR3 DNA sequence: TGTGCCAGCAGCTTAATGACAGTTCGTGAGACCCAGTACTTC. As protein: CASSLMTVRETQYF.

This clonotype was counted a few times. The gene calls are TRBV6-1 and TRBJ2-1; the match to TRBD2 covers 13 bases. The CDR3 runs to 18 residues. The ends lost 8 bases at V and 1 base at J; junction bases unmatched: 11. CDR1 and CDR2 (germline): MNHNS, SASEGT. Here the CDR3 DNA reads TGTGCCAGCGGCCCCGGACTAGCGGGAGTTCCGTCCTACAATGAGCAGTTCTTC. Translating gives CASGPGLAGVPSYNEQFF.

This clonotype has a count of ten or more. This sequence joins TRBV7-3 and TRBJ1-3; no clear D gene. The CDR3 length is 17 residues. Trimming removed 2 bases at V and 2 bases at J, with 16 bases between. CDR1 is SGHTA and CDR2 is FQGTGA in the germline V gene. CDR3: CASSLGPTESTGNTIYF. CDR3 in DNA: TGTGCCAGCAGCTTAGGTCCGACTGAGTCGACTGGAAACACCATATATTTT. The full variable domain, with the rest looked up from reference TRBV7-3 and TRBJ1-3, is GAGVSQTPSNKVTEKGKYVELRCDPISGHTALYWYRQSLGQGPEFLIYFQGTGAADDSGLPNDRFFAVRPEGSVSTLKIQRTERGDSAVYLCASSLGPTESTGNTIYFGEGSWLTVV.

This clonotype has more than one count but fewer than ten. The chain joins TRBV5-4 to TRBJ2-6; D remains unclear. Germline lookup yields CDR1 SGHNT and CDR2 YYREEE (reference sequence). This CDR3 is 17 amino acids long. Trimming left V 2 bases short and J 0 bases short, with 12 bases between. In DNA, the CDR3 is TGTGCCAGCAGCTTCGGCGGACGGAGCTCTGGGGCCAACGTCCTGACTTTC. Protein: CASSFGGRSSGANVLTF.

The V call is TRBV18, the J call TRBJ1-6; D unresolved. V gave up 4 bases and J gave up 6 bases, with 10 bases separating them. The CDR3 extends over 14 amino acids. The V gene's germline CDR1 is KGHSH and CDR2 LQKENI. CDR3: CASSQAVANSPLHF. The CDR3 coding sequence is TGTGCCAGCTCACAGGCGGTCGCTAATTCACCCCTCCACTTT.

This clonotype occurred once. This chain uses TRBV12-3 or TRBV12-4 with TRBJ2-2, with D possibly being TRBD2 (7 bases). V lost 0 bases and J 4 bases, leaving 15 bases between the germline ends. The CDR3 contains 17 residues. DNA of the CDR3: TGTGCCAGCAGTTTAGCCCGAGGGGGAGGGGTCACCGGGGAGCTGTTTTTT. As protein: CASSLARGGGVTGELFF.

This clonotype has at least ten counts. The chain combines TRBV20-1 with TRBJ2-5; the D call may be TRBD1 or TRBD2 (5 bases each). The germline CDR1 and CDR2 sequences are DFQATT and SNEGSKA (reference sequence). Trimming pared 1 base from V and 5 bases from J, leaving 8 bases between. The CDR3 is 12 residues long. The CDR3, as DNA: TGCAGTGCTAGAGGATGGGGGGAGACCCAGTACTTC. It specifies CSARGWGETQYF.

The V and J genes are TRBV2 and TRBJ2-3, with D possibly being TRBD2 (5 bases). V dropped 4 bases and J dropped 0 bases, with 17 bases sitting between them. Germline V lookup: CDR1 SNHLY, CDR2 FYNNEI. The CDR3 loop spans 17 amino acids. The CDR3 DNA sequence: TGTGCCAGCAGTGCAGCGGCGATCGGAACTAGCACAGATACGCAGTATTTT. It yields the protein CASSAAAIGTSTDTQYF.

This clonotype appeared many times. V gene TRBV5-1 combines with J gene TRBJ2-1; either TRBD1 or TRBD2 may fit D (6 bases each). Trimming pared 0 bases from V and 1 base from J, leaving 11 bases between. The length of the CDR3 is 16 residues. Per germline, CDR1 SGHRS and CDR2 YFSETQ. CDR3 nucleotide sequence: TGCGCCAGCAGCTTGGCGAGGGGGACTTCCTACAATGAGCAGTTCTTC. Its protein product is CASSLARGTSYNEQFF.

This clonotype was seen repeatedly, ten times or more. This chain connects TRBV20-1 to TRBJ2-1; 11 nucleotides match TRBD2. Germline-derived CDR1 and CDR2 are DFQATT and SNEGSKA (reference sequence). The ends lost 5 bases at V and 2 bases at J; junction bases unmatched: 2. The CDR3 covers 14 residues. The CDR3 DNA follows: TGCAGTGCTCTAGCGGGGGGAACCTACAATGAGCAGTTCTTC. As protein: CSALAGGTYNEQFF.

This clonotype came up many times. As DNA, the CDR3 is TGCAGCGTTGAAGAGGGGACTAGCGGGATATTCTACGAGCAGTACTTC. Its translation is CSVEEGTSGIFYEQYF. The rearrangement links TRBV29-1 to TRBJ2-7; 13 nucleotides agree with TRBD2. This CDR3 is 16 amino acids long. The J segment lost 3 bases and the V segment lost 0 bases, leaving 5 bases of the junction unmatched. Per germline, CDR1 SQVTM and CDR2 ANQGSEA.

This clonotype was seen repeatedly, ten times or more. The chain carries TRBV5-1 and TRBJ1-1, with 7 positions matching TRBD1. There are 12 residues in the CDR3. CDR1 is SGHRS, CDR2 YFSETQ, per germline. J gave up 8 bases and V 0 bases, and 1 base lay outside the gene matches. This chain's CDR3 is CASSLGQGEAFF. CDR3 nucleotide sequence: TGCGCCAGCAGCTTGGGACAGGGCGAAGCTTTCTTT. The complete variable domain, with remaining parts taken from reference TRBV5-1 and TRBJ1-1, reads KAGVTQTPRYLIKTRGQQVTLSCSPISGHRSVSWYQQTPGQGLQFLFEYFSETQRNKGNFPGRFSGRQFSNSRSEMNVSTLELGDSALYLCASSLGQGEAFFGQGTRLTVV.

The chain has TRBV10-3 and TRBJ2-1, with D possibly being TRBD2 (6 bases). Germline CDR1 reads ENHRY; CDR2 reads SYGVKD. CDR3 length equals 13 residues. Trimming cost V 7 bases and J 4 bases, with 11 bases left between them. The CDR3 nucleotides read TGTGCCATCACGGCGGGACTTTACAATGAGCAGTTCTTC. Translating gives CAITAGLYNEQFF.

This clonotype was counted many times. The rearrangement links TRBV15 to TRBJ1-5; D is uncertain. Trimming shortened V by 5 bases and J by 4 bases, and 15 bases separated the two germline ends. CDR3 length equals 15 residues. In germline, CDR1 is LNHNV, CDR2 YYDKDF (reference sequence). CDR3 protein: CATSLSRMYNQPQHF. The CDR3 bases are TGTGCCACCAGCCTTAGCCGGATGTATAATCAGCCCCAGCATTTT.

This clonotype was observed many times. The chain has TRBV5-1 and TRBJ2-2; TRBD1 aligns across 7 bases. J lost 4 bases, V lost 4 bases, and 4 bases had no gene match. The CDR3 runs to 14 residues. CDR1 and CDR2 (germline): SGHRS, YFSETQ. The chain's CDR3 is CASSDRVSTGELFF. The CDR3 region has the DNA TGCGCCAGCAGCGACAGGGTTAGCACCGGGGAGCTGTTTTTT.